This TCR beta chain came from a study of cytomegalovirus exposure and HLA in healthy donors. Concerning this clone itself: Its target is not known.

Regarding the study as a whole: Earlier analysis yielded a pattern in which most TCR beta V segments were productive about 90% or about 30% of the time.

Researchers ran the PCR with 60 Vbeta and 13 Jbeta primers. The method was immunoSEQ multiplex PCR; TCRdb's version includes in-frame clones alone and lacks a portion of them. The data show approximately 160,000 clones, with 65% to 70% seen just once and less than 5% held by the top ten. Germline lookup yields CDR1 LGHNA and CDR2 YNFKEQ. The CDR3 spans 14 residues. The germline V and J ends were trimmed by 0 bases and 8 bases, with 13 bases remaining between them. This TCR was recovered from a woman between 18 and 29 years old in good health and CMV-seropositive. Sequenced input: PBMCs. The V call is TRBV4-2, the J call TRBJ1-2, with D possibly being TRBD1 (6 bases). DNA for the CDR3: TGTGCCAGCAGCCAAGACCCAGGGGAAAGGGGCTACACCTTC. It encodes CASSQDPGERGYTF.